Listed here is a single TCR beta chain. Its antigen is unknown. This record belongs to a study of monozygotic twins with inflammatory bowel disease. The study, taken as a whole, reports: The sharing of clonotypes with others was lower in IBD patients than in healthy twins, especially with disease activity.

TCRdb processed the 5' RACE reads again and assigns one entry to each CDR3 protein, with no DNA. The sample includes about 380,000 distinct CDR3 sequences. The sequence was obtained from a human donor with ulcerative colitis or Crohn's disease, or a healthy co-twin of an affected twin (not recorded which). Sequencing used blood.

CDR3 loop: CASSQAGGGKSPLHF. The gene calls are TRBV4-2 and TRBJ1-6; TCRdb proposes TRBD1, but this gene call is untestable without DNA. Germline V gene lookup returns CDR1 LGHNA and CDR2 YNFKEQ. This CDR3 is 15 amino acids long.